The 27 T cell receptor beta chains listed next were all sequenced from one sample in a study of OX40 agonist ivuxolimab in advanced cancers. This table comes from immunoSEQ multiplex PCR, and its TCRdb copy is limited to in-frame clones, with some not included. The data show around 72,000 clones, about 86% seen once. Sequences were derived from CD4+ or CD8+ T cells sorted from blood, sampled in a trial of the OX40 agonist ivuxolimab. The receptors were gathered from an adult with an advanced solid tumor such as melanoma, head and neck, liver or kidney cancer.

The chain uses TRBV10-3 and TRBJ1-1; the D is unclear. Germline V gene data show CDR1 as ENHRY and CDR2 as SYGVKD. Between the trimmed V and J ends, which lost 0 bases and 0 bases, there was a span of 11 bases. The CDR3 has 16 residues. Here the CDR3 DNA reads TGTGCCATCAGTGAGTCGGACGTTGGGATGAACACTGAAGCTTTCTTT. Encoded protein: CAISESDVGMNTEAFF.

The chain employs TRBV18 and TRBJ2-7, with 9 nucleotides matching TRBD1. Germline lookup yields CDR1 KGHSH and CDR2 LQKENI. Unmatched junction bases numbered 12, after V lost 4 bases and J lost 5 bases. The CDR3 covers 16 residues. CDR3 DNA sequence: TGTGCCAGCTCACTTTTCAAACAGGGGGCCTTAAACGAGCAGTACTTC. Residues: CASSLFKQGALNEQYF. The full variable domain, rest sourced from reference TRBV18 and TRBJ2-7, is NAGVMQNPRHLVRRRGQEARLRCSPMKGHSHVYWYRQLPEEGLKFMVYLQKENIIDESGMPKERFSAEFPKEGPSILRIQQVVRGDSAAYFCASSLFKQGALNEQYFGPGTRLTVT.

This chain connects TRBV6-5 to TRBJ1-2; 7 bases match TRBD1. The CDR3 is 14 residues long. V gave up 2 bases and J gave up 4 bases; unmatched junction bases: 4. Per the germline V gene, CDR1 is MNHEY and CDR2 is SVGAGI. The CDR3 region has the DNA TGTGCCAGCAGTTACCGGGGACAGAGCTATGGCTACACCTTC. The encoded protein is CASSYRGQSYGYTF.

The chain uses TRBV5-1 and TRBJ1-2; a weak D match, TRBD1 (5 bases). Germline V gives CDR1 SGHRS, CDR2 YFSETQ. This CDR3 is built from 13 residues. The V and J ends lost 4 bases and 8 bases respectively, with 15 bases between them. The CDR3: CASSPGFVDGYTF. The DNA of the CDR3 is TGCGCCAGCAGCCCAGGGTTTGTGGACGGCTACACCTTC.

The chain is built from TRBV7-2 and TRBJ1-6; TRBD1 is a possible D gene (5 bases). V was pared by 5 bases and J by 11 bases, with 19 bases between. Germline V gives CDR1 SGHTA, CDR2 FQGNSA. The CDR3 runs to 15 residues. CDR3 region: CASSPIPPGLPPLHF. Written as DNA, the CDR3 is TGTGCCAGCAGCCCGATCCCACCAGGGTTACCACCCCTCCACTTT.

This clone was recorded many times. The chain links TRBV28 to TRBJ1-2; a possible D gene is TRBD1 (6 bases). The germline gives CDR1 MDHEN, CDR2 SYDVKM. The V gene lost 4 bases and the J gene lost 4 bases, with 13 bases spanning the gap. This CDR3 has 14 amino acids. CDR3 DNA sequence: TGTGCCAGCAGTTCAGGGGCAGGGGCCTATGGCTACACCTTC. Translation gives CASSSGAGAYGYTF.

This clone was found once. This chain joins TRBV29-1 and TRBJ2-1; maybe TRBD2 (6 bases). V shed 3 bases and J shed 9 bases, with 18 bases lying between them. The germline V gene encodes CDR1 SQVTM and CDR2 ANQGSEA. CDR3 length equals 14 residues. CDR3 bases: TGCAGCGTTGACTCGGGAGTGTGGATAGGTGAGCAGTTCTTC. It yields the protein CSVDSGVWIGEQFF.

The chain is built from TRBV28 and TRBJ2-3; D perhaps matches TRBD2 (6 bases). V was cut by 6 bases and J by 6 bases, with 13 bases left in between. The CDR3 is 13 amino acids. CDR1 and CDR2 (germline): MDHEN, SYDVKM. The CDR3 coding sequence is TGTGCCAGCAGGCCCCCTGGGGGGGATACGCAGTATTTT. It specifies CASRPPGGDTQYF.

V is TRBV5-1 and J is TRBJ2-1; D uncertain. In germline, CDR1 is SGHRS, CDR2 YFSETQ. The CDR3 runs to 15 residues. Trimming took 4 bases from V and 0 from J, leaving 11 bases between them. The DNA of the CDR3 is TGCGCCAGCAGCCCGACACCGAGCTCCTACAATGAGCAGTTCTTC. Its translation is CASSPTPSSYNEQFF.

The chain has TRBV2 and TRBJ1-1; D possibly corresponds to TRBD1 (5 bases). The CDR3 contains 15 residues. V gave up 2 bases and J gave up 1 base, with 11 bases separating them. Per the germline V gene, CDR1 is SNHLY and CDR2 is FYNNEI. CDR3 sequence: CASSETGQTNTEAFF. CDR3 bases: TGTGCCAGCAGTGAAACTGGACAAACGAACACTGAAGCTTTCTTT. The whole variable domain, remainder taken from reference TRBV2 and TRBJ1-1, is EPEVTQTPSHQVTQMGQEVILRCVPISNHLYFYWYRQILGQKVEFLVSFYNNEISEKSEIFDDQFSVERPDGSNFTLKIRSTKLEDSAMYFCASSETGQTNTEAFFGQGTRLTVV.

As DNA, the CDR3 is TGCGCCAGCAGCTTGTCAGGGGGCTCATCTGAAGCTTTCTTT. Amino acid sequence: CASSLSGGSSEAFF. The chain links TRBV5-1 to TRBJ1-1; 8 positions match TRBD1. This CDR3 region has 14 residues. CDR1 is SGHRS and CDR2 is YFSETQ in the germline V gene. With 1 base clipped from V and 6 bases from J, the junction kept 5 bases outside the gene matches.

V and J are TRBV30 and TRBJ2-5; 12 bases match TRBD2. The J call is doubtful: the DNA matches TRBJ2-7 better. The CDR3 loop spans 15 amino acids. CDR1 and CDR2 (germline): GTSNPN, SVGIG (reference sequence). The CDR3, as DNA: TGTGCCTGGAGTACGGGACTAGCGGGTTCCTACGAGCAGTACTTC. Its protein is CAWSTGLAGSYEQYF.

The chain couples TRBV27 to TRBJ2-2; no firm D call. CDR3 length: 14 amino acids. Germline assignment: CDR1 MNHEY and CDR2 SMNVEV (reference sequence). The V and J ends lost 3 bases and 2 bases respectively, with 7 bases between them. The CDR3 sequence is CASSLIDNTGELFF. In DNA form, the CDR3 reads TGTGCCAGCAGTTTGATAGACAACACCGGGGAGCTGTTTTTT.

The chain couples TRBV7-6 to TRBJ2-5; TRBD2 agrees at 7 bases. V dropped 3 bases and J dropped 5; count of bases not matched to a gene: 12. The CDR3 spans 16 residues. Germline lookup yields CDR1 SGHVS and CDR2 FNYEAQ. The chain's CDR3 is CASSLASGTARETQYF. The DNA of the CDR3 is TGTGCCAGCAGCTTGGCCAGCGGGACTGCACGGGAGACCCAGTACTTC.

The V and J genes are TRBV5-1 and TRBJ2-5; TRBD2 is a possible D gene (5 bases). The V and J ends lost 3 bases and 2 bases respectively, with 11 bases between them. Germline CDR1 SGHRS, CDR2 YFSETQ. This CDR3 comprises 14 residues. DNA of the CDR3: TGCGCCAGCAGCTGGAGGCACATGCAAGAGACCCAGTACTTC. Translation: CASSWRHMQETQYF.

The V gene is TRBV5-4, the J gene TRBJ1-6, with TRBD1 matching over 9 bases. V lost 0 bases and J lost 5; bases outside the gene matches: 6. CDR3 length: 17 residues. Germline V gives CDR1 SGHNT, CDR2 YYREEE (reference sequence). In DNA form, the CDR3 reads TGTGCCAGCAGCTTGGCGGGGACAGGGTATAATAATTCACCCCTCCACTTT. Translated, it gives CASSLAGTGYNNSPLHF.

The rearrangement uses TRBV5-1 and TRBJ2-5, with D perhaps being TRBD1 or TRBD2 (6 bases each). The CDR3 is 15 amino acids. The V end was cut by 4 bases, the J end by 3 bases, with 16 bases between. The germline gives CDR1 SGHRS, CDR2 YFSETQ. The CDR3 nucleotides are TGCGCCAGCAGCCGGGGGCCTAGGACAGAAGAGACCCAGTACTTC. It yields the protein CASSRGPRTEETQYF.

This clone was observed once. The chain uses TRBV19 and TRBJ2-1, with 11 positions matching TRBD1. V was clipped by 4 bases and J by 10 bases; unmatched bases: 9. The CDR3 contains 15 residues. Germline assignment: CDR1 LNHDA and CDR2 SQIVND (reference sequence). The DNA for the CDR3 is TGTGCCAGTAGTACCCAGGACAGGGGGCTCGTGGAGCAGTTCTTC. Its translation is CASSTQDRGLVEQFF.

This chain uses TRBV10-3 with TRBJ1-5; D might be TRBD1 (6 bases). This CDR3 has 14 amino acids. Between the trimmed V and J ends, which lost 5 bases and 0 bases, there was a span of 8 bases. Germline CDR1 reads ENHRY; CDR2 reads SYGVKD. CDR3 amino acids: CAISPDSSNQPQHF. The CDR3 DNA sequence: TGTGCCATCAGTCCGGACAGTAGCAATCAGCCCCAGCATTTT.

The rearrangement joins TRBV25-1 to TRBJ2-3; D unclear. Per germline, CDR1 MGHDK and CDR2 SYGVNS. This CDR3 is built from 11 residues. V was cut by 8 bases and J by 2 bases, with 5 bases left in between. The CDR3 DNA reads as TGTGCCAGCTGCTCCACAGATACGCAGTATTTT. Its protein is CASCSTDTQYF.

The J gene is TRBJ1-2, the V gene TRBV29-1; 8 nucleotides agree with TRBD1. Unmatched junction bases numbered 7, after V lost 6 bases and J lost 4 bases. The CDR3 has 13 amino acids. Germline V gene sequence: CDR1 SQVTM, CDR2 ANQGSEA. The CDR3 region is CSVDRDVGYGYTF. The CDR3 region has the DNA TGCAGCGTGGACAGGGACGTTGGCTATGGCTACACCTTC.

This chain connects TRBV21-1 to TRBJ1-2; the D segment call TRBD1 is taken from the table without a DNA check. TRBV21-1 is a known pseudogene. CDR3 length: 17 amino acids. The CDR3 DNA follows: TGTGCCAGCAGCAAGGGTCCTATACCGGGACAGGGAGGTGGCTACACCTTC. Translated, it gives CASSKGPIPGQGGGYTF.

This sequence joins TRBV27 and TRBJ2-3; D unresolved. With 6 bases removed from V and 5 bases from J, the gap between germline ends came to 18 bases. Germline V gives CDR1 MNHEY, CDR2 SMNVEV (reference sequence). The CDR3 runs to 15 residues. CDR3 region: CASRRPQASVDTQYF. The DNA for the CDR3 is TGTGCCAGCAGGAGACCTCAGGCGAGCGTAGATACGCAGTATTTT.

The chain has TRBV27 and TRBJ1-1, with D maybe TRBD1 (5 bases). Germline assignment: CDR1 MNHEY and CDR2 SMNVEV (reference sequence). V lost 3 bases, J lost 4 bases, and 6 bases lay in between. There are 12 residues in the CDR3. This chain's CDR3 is CASSLRGTEAFF. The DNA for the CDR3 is TGTGCCAGCAGTTTGAGGGGCACTGAAGCTTTCTTT.

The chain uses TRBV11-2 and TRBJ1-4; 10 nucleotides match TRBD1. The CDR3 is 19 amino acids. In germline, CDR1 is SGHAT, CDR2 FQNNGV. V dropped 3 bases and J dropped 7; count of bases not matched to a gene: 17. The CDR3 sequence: CASSFLSGTGEGWGEKLFF. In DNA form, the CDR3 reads TGTGCCAGCAGCTTTCTCTCCGGGACAGGGGAGGGCTGGGGTGAAAAACTGTTTTTT.

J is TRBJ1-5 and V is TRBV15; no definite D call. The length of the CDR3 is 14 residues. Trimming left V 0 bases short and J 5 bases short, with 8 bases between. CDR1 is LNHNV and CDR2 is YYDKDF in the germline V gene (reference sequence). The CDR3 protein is CATSRDNWDQPQHF. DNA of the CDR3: TGTGCCACCAGCAGAGATAATTGGGATCAGCCCCAGCATTTT.

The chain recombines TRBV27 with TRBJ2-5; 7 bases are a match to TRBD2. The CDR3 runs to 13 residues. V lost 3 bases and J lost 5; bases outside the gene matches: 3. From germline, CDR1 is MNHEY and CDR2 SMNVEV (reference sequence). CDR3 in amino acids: CASSFPGGETQYF. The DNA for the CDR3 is TGTGCCAGCAGTTTCCCCGGGGGGGAGACCCAGTACTTC.